What follows describes a single T cell receptor (beta chain). The data are from a study of naive and memory T cell subsets. After CD4 positive bead selection, the CD4-negative fraction gave CD8 T cells. Between the trimmed V and J ends, which lost 0 bases and 2 bases, there was a span of 11 bases. Germline CDR1 is SQVTM and CDR2 is ANQGSEA. This CDR3 has 15 amino acids. Two oligonucleotides, mixed equimolar, formed the beta constant-region primer covering TRBC1 and TRBC2. The ligated cDNA underwent four PCR rounds using SP2 and nested alpha and beta constant-region primers. TCRdb fed the UMI-ligation and nested PCR reads into MiXCR, producing one record per CDR3 protein. The data show 95,000 to 150,000 distinct CDR3 sequences, approximately 37% seen once.

The source is a human donor in good health. Sequencing used central memory CD4+ T cells from blood. The V and J genes are TRBV29-1 and TRBJ2-1; D remains unclear. DNA of the CDR3: TGCAGCGTTGAAGACTTCATGGATGCCTACAATGAGCAGTTCTTC. Its protein is CSVEDFMDAYNEQFF.